This T cell receptor (beta chain) was sequenced during a study of technical replicates of blood from a handful of donors (dated 2017 in TCRdb). Libraries were constructed by the immunoSEQ multiplex PCR assay. What TCRdb holds here is the immuneACCESS table cut down to in-frame rearrangements. Part of the clones is not present; checked against another copy, under half of the missing clones reflect an unresolved V gene, and the others are unexplained. The sample profile shows over 15,000 clones; more than 75% of them were found once. The biggest ten clones account for under 15% of the sample. Trimming at the junction amounts to 5 bases on V and 5 bases on J, and the germline ends lie 10 bases apart. CDR1 and CDR2 are read off the germline V gene as MNHEY and SVGAGI. Including the terminal cysteine and phenylalanine, the CDR3 comprises 13 residues. This entry keeps only the CDR3 DNA: 39 bases, framed from base 1.

On this clone itself: Its target antigen remains unknown. There are no base qualities to consult, and no much larger clone falls within one base.

Sequenced material: PBMCs. The rearranged chain carries TRBV6-5 and TRBJ2-1; the D gene is perhaps TRBD2, from 5 matching bases. The source of this sequence is a human donor in good health. Read as DNA, the sequence is TGTGCCAGCAGTCCCCTAGCCCACAATGAGCAGTTCTTC. Its amino acids are CASSPLAHNEQFF.